Ten or more counts support the clone carrying this T cell receptor beta chain. The record originates from a study of regulatory T cells in long-lasting Graves disease. On the study more broadly: Graves' patients, newly diagnosed, had taken antithyroid drugs under 3 months.

Time point in this sample: newly diagnosed GD, antithyroid drugs for less than 3 months. PBMCs provided the RNA from which the TCR library was made. V was clipped by 0 bases and J by 3 bases, with 17 bases between them. The CDR3 has 17 residues. In germline, CDR1 is MNHNY, CDR2 SVGAGI (reference sequence). Library construction for TCR beta used iRepertoire HTBI primers and Arm-PCR of CDR3 regions. TCRdb processed the multiplex PCR reads anew with MiXCR; each CDR3 protein has one entry. The table lists roughly 350,000 distinct CDR3 sequences, roughly 17% of them singletons. In addition, the sample was reused for a study of T cells in Graves' hyperthyroidism and ophthalmopathy. As that report states: Lactation, pregnancy, other autoimmune disease or uncontrolled infection excluded patients.

V usage is TRBV6-6 and J usage is TRBJ1-2, with D perhaps TRBD1 (5 bases). The TCR comes from a man aged 40-49 years with Graves disease. Sequences were derived from peripheral blood mononuclear cells (PBMCs), sampled at new diagnosis, from a patient treated with antithyroid drugs. CDR3 bases: TGTGCCAGCAGTTACTCGGGATTACATGGGGCATACTATGGCTACACCTTC. This gives the protein CASSYSGLHGAYYGYTF.